The next 10 T cell receptor beta chains were all read from a single sample in a study of OX40 agonist ivuxolimab in advanced cancers. TCRdb's table, derived via immunoSEQ multiplex PCR, lists solely in-frame clones and lacks some. The sample lists roughly 130,000 clones, just under 95% occurring once. Sequencing used CD4+ or CD8+ T cells sorted from blood, obtained in a trial of the OX40 agonist ivuxolimab. Every receptor here comes from an adult with an advanced solid tumor such as melanoma, head and neck, liver or kidney cancer.

V is TRBV4-2 and J is TRBJ2-2, with D possibly matching TRBD2 (5 bases). This CDR3 is built from 18 residues. CDR1 is LGHNA, CDR2 YNFKEQ, per germline. Trimming took off 5 bases at V and 1 base at J, with 20 bases between the two ends. The CDR3 sequence is CASSSQGFPAENTGELFF. DNA for the CDR3: TGTGCCAGCAGCTCACAAGGGTTCCCAGCGGAGAACACCGGGGAGCTGTTTTTT.

The chain carries TRBV6-6 and TRBJ2-7, with a tentative D call TRBD2 (7 bases). CDR1 and CDR2 (germline): MNHNY, SVGAGI (reference sequence). Trimming took off 4 bases at V and 4 bases at J, with 17 bases between the two ends. The CDR3 totals 15 residues. The CDR3 reads CASSSPRGRGYEQYF. CDR3 sequence (DNA): TGTGCCAGCAGTTCCCCCCGGGGGCGGGGGTACGAGCAGTACTTC.

The V gene is TRBV13, the J gene TRBJ1-1; D is perhaps TRBD1 (5 bases). Trimming removed 4 bases from V and 1 base from J, with 22 bases in between. Per germline, CDR1 PRHDT and CDR2 FYEKMQ (reference sequence). This CDR3 has 18 amino acids. The CDR3 coding sequence is TGTGCCAGCAGCTCCCTTAGTCGGGCAGGGTGGTCGAACACTGAAGCTTTCTTT. Its protein product is CASSSLSRAGWSNTEAFF.

This chain links TRBV19 with TRBJ2-3; 13 nucleotides line up with TRBD2. The germline gives CDR1 LNHDA, CDR2 SQIVND (reference sequence). The CDR3 is made up of 19 amino acids. Unmatched junction bases numbered 17, after V lost 6 bases and J lost 5 bases. The CDR3 region is CASRRAGVIGTSGIDTQYF. CDR3 coding DNA: TGTGCCAGTAGGAGGGCAGGCGTAATCGGGACTAGCGGGATAGATACGCAGTATTTT.

The J gene is TRBJ2-7, the V gene TRBV7-2, with 7 nucleotides matching TRBD2. CDR1 is SGHTA, CDR2 FQGNSA, per germline. The V gene end was trimmed by 3 bases and the J gene end by 6 bases; junction bases not matched to a gene: 11. This CDR3 has 15 residues. The DNA for the CDR3 is TGTGCCAGCAGCTTCGATACGGGGGGTTCGGGCGAGCAGTACTTC. Its translation is CASSFDTGGSGEQYF.

This chain connects TRBV7-2 to TRBJ1-2; possibly TRBD1 for D (6 bases). CDR3 size: 13 residues. With 5 bases removed from V and 5 bases from J, the gap between germline ends came to 12 bases. Germline V CDR1 and CDR2: SGHTA, FQGNSA. The CDR3 coding sequence is TGTGCCAGCAGCCGCAGACAGGATTATGGCTACACCTTC. This translates into CASSRRQDYGYTF.

V gene TRBV7-9 combines with J gene TRBJ1-1; D may be TRBD1 (5 bases). V gave up 1 base and J gave up 3 bases, with 9 bases separating them. Germline values: CDR1 SEHNR, CDR2 FQNEAQ (reference sequence). This CDR3 has 14 amino acids. The CDR3 DNA follows: TGTGCCAGCAGCTTAGGCGGGACGGACACTGAAGCTTTCTTT. Translated: CASSLGGTDTEAFF. Using reference TRBV7-9 and TRBJ1-1 for the parts outside the CDR3, the full variable domain is DTGVSQNPRHKITKRGQNVTFRCDPISEHNRLYWYRQTLGQGPEFLTYFQNEAQLEKSRLLSDRFSAERPKGSFSTLEIQRTEQGDSAMYLCASSLGGTDTEAFFGQGTRLTVV.

V usage is TRBV7-9 and J usage is TRBJ1-4; the match to TRBD1 covers 7 bases. The germline gives CDR1 SEHNR, CDR2 FQNEAQ (reference sequence). This CDR3 contains 15 residues. After removal of 3 bases from V and 7 bases from J, the junction contained 8 bases not matched to a gene. The DNA for the CDR3 is TGTGCCAGCAGCTTCGCAACAGGGGTTGGTGAAAAACTGTTTTTT. It is translated as CASSFATGVGEKLFF.

This rearrangement joins TRBV5-6 to TRBJ1-2, with TRBD1 matching 8 bases. The CDR3 extends over 17 amino acids. Losses at the gene ends were 4 bases for V and 0 bases for J; bases not matched to a gene: 11. The germline V gene has CDR1 SGHDT and CDR2 YYEEEE. In DNA form, the CDR3 reads TGTGCCAGCAGCATGACTTGGACAGGGCAATCTAACTATGGCTACACCTTC. This translates into CASSMTWTGQSNYGYTF.

The chain joins TRBV2 to TRBJ2-3; perhaps TRBD2 as D (6 bases). CDR1 and CDR2 (germline): SNHLY, FYNNEI. CDR3 size: 14 residues. V was cut by 8 bases and J by 2 bases, with 14 bases left in between. The CDR3 sequence is CASGTHRYTDTQYF. DNA of the CDR3: TGTGCCAGCGGGACTCACCGCTACACAGATACGCAGTATTTT.